This T cell receptor beta chain was found in a study of human T cells and chemical hapten exposure. Findings of the study overall: Among TCRs, those above 1 in 1000 frequency were unaffected by DPC sensitization.

Each CDR3 protein is one row after TCRdb ran MiXCR on the 5' RACE reads. This table holds more than 75,000 distinct CDR3 sequences, about a sixth found once. This clonotype was detected only a few times. Antigen specificity is unknown. V was cut by 8 bases and J by 11 bases, with 15 bases left in between. Germline loops: CDR1 SGHTA, CDR2 FQGNSA. The CDR3 extends over 12 amino acids. Total RNA came from unfractionated whole blood. This chain connects TRBV7-2 to TRBJ1-4; perhaps TRBD1 as D (5 bases). This sequence originates from a female donor in good health. Here the CDR3 DNA reads TGTGCCAGCGCGAGCGGGGCGGGGAAACTGTTTTTT. Translated: CASASGAGKLFF.